The clone carrying this T cell receptor beta chain was found many times. The sample belongs to a study of identical twins. CDR3 length: 13 residues. V was shortened by 11 bases and J by 0 bases, with 11 bases between the two germline ends. Germline CDR1 SEHNR, CDR2 FQNEAQ (reference sequence). TCRdb re-analysed the 5' RACE reads in MiXCR, keeping a single row per CDR3 protein. The table records 250,000 to 300,000 distinct CDR3 sequences, roughly 10% of them present only once. The same specimen was also included in a second study, on yellow fever vaccine responses in identical twins.

This chain connects TRBV7-9 to TRBJ2-1; D is uncertain. Sequencing was performed on CD8+ T cells sorted from blood. The sequence was obtained from a woman aged 18-29 years in good health. The CDR3 loop is CAAMHASYNEQFF. DNA of the CDR3: TGTGCCGCGATGCACGCCTCCTACAATGAGCAGTTCTTC.